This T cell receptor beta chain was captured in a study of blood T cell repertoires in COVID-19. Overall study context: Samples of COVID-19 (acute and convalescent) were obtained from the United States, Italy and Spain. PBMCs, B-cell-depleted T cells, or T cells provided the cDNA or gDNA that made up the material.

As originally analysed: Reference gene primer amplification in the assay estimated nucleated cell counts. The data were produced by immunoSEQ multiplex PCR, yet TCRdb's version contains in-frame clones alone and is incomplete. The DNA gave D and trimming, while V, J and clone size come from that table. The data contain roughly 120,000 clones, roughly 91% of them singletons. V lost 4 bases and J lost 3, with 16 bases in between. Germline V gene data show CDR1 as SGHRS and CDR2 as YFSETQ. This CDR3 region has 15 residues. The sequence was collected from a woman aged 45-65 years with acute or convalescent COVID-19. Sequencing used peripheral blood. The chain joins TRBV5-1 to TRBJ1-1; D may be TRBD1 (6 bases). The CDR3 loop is CASSKDRSRDTEAFF. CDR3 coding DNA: TGCGCCAGCAGCAAAGACAGGTCTCGGGACACTGAAGCTTTCTTT.